These 13 T cell receptor beta chains came from one sample sequenced in a study of OX40 agonist ivuxolimab in advanced cancers. Clones were read by immunoSEQ multiplex PCR, and TCRdb kept only the in-frame ones, dropping some. The sample yields over 55,000 clones, 91% seen once. Source: CD4+ or CD8+ T cells sorted from blood, taken in a trial of the OX40 agonist ivuxolimab. All receptors derive from an adult with an advanced solid tumor such as melanoma, head and neck, liver or kidney cancer.

The sample holds a few counts of this clone. V usage is TRBV5-4 and J usage is TRBJ2-6; unclear D gene. With 1 base removed from V and 0 bases from J, the gap between germline ends came to 14 bases. The CDR3 totals 18 residues. Germline lookup yields CDR1 SGHNT and CDR2 YYREEE (reference sequence). The CDR3 nucleotides read TGTGCCAGCAGCTTGTCCTTGGCCAGCACCTCTGGGGCCAACGTCCTGACTTTC. Amino acid sequence: CASSLSLASTSGANVLTF. Using reference TRBV5-4 and TRBJ2-6 for the parts outside the CDR3, the full variable domain is ETGVTQSPTHLIKTRGQQVTLRCSSQSGHNTVSWYQQALGQGPQFIFQYYREEENGRGNFPPRFSGLQFPNYSSELNVNALELDDSALYLCASSLSLASTSGANVLTFGAGSRLTVL.

The J gene is TRBJ2-5, the V gene TRBV19; possible D gene TRBD1, 7 bases. CDR1 is LNHDA, CDR2 SQIVND, per germline (reference sequence). V was pared by 5 bases and J by 5 bases, with 12 bases between. The CDR3 has 13 residues. CDR3 region: CASSLSGGETQYF. The CDR3 nucleotides are TGTGCCAGTAGTCTATCAGGGGGGGAGACCCAGTACTTC.

The V gene is TRBV9, the J gene TRBJ2-1; 13 bases map to TRBD2. Per germline, CDR1 SGDLS and CDR2 YYNGEE. Trimming took 4 bases from V and 8 from J; bases not matched to a gene: 6. The CDR3 has 15 residues. The CDR3 DNA is TGTGCCAGCAGCCCTCGGACTAGCGGGGGCTATGAGCAGTTCTTC. Amino acid sequence: CASSPRTSGGYEQFF. Looking up the rest from reference TRBV9 and TRBJ2-1 gives the full variable domain: DSGVTQTPKHLITATGQRVTLRCSPRSGDLSVYWYQQSLDQGLQFLIQYYNGEERAKGNILERFSAQQFPDLHSELNLSSLELGDSALYFCASSPRTSGGYEQFFGPGTRLTVL.

The chain couples TRBV11-3 to TRBJ2-6, with D possibly TRBD1 on 5 matching bases. The CDR3 is 16 amino acids. The germline V gene encodes CDR1 SGHNT and CDR2 YENEEA. V lost 2 bases and J lost 1, with 9 bases in between. This chain's CDR3 is CASSLQGGSGANVLTF. CDR3 nucleotide sequence: TGTGCCAGCAGCTTACAGGGTGGTTCTGGGGCCAACGTCCTGACTTTC.

The rearrangement joins TRBV19 to TRBJ2-1, with 11 positions matching TRBD1. From germline, CDR1 is LNHDA and CDR2 SQIVND (reference sequence). Unmatched junction bases numbered 6, after V lost 6 bases and J lost 2 bases. The CDR3 spans 16 residues. CDR3 DNA sequence: TGTGCCAGTAGCGGACAGGGGGCTTGGGCCTACAATGAGCAGTTCTTC. Encoded protein: CASSGQGAWAYNEQFF.

The chain employs TRBV7-9 and TRBJ1-2; the D gene is possibly TRBD1 (6 bases). Trimming left V 2 bases short and J 3 bases short, with 10 bases between. The CDR3 contains 14 residues. Germline lookup yields CDR1 SEHNR and CDR2 FQNEAQ (reference sequence). The CDR3 here is CASSLSGVDYGYTF. The CDR3 region has the DNA TGTGCCAGCAGCTTATCAGGGGTTGACTATGGCTACACCTTC.

This clone appeared once. The V call is TRBV10-2, the J call TRBJ2-5, with a tentative D call TRBD1 (5 bases). Germline assignment: CDR1 WSHSY and CDR2 SAAADI. This CDR3 is 15 amino acids long. Trimming took 4 bases from V and 0 from J, leaving 12 bases between them. DNA for the CDR3: TGCGCCAGCAGTGTTAGGGGTTGGAACCAAGAGACCCAGTACTTC. It yields the protein CASSVRGWNQETQYF.

The genes are TRBV6-6 and TRBJ1-2, with D possibly TRBD1 on 5 matching bases. The CDR3 loop spans 15 amino acids. CDR1 MNHNY and CDR2 SVGAGI come from the germline V gene (reference sequence). Between the trimmed V and J ends, which lost 7 bases and 4 bases, there was a span of 19 bases. DNA of the CDR3: TGTGCCAGCATTTTAGACGGGGCTCTGGCCTATGGCTACACCTTC. Translating gives CASILDGALAYGYTF.

This clone was picked up one time. An end of the junction differs from the germline gene, which may be a read error. V is TRBV7-7 and J is TRBJ2-2; D is uncertain. The CDR3 has 15 residues. Germline CDR1 SSHAT, CDR2 FNYEAQ (reference sequence). The CDR3 nucleotides read TGTGCTAGCAGCCAACGGTGGGGAAACACCGGGGAGCTGTTTTTT. It yields the protein CASSQRWGNTGELFF.

The J gene is TRBJ1-3, the V gene TRBV18; D unresolved. The CDR3 is made up of 14 amino acids. Trimming removed 5 bases from V and 0 bases from J, with 8 bases in between. Per germline, CDR1 KGHSH and CDR2 LQKENI. The CDR3 DNA reads TGTGCCAGCTCAGTAGGAGCCTCTGGAAACACCATATATTTT. Protein product: CASSVGASGNTIYF.

This chain joins TRBV18 and TRBJ2-4; no definite D call. This CDR3 contains 12 residues. V lost 3 bases, J lost 3 bases, and 3 bases lay in between. Germline V gives CDR1 KGHSH, CDR2 LQKENI. For the CDR3, the DNA is TGTGCCAGCTCACCGGACAAAAACATTCAGTACTTC. This codes for CASSPDKNIQYF. The whole variable domain, filled in from reference TRBV18 and TRBJ2-4, reads NAGVMQNPRHLVRRRGQEARLRCSPMKGHSHVYWYRQLPEEGLKFMVYLQKENIIDESGMPKERFSAEFPKEGPSILRIQQVVRGDSAAYFCASSPDKNIQYFGAGTRLSVL.

The V and J genes are TRBV5-1 and TRBJ2-2, with D possibly TRBD2 on 5 matching bases. V was clipped by 8 bases and J by 5 bases, with 16 bases between them. Germline V gives CDR1 SGHRS, CDR2 YFSETQ. The CDR3 extends over 14 amino acids. The CDR3 nucleotides are TGCGCCAGTGAGGAAGGATCGGGAACCGGGGAGCTGTTTTTT. Its translation is CASEEGSGTGELFF. Looking up the rest from reference TRBV5-1 and TRBJ2-2 gives the full variable domain: KAGVTQTPRYLIKTRGQQVTLSCSPISGHRSVSWYQQTPGQGLQFLFEYFSETQRNKGNFPGRFSGRQFSNSRSEMNVSTLELGDSALYLCASEEGSGTGELFFGEGSRLTVL.

The gene calls are TRBV10-3 and TRBJ2-7; TRBD1 matches 9 bases. J was trimmed by 6 bases and V by 3 bases; bases with no gene match: 6. Per germline, CDR1 ENHRY and CDR2 SYGVKD. This CDR3 has 14 amino acids. CDR3 residues: CAISDSGTGSEQYF. As DNA, the CDR3 is TGTGCCATCAGTGATTCCGGGACAGGGAGCGAGCAGTACTTC.